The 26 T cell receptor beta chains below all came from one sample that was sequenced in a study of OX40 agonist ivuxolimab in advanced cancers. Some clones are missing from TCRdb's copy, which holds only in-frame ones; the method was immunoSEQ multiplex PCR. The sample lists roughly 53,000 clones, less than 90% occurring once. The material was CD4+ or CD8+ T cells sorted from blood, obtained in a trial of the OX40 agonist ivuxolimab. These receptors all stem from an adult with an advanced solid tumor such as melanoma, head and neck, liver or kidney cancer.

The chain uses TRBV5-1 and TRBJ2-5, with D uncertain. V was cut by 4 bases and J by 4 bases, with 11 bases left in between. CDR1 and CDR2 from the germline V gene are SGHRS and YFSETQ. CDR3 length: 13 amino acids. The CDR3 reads CASSDSPGETQYF. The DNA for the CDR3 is TGCGCCAGCAGCGATTCGCCGGGAGAGACCCAGTACTTC.

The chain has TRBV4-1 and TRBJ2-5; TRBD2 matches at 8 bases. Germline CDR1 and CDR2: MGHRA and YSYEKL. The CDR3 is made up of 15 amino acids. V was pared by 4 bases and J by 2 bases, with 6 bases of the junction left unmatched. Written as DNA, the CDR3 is TGCGCCAGCAGCCGAACGGGGGGGACTCAAGAGACCCAGTACTTC. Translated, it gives CASSRTGGTQETQYF.

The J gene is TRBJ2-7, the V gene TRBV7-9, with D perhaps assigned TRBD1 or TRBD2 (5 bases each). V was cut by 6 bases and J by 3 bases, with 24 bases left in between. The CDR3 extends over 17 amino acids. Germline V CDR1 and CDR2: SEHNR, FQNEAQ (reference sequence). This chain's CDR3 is CASRDGASLSPNYEQYF. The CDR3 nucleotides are TGTGCCAGCAGGGACGGGGCTAGCCTCTCGCCTAACTACGAGCAGTACTTC.

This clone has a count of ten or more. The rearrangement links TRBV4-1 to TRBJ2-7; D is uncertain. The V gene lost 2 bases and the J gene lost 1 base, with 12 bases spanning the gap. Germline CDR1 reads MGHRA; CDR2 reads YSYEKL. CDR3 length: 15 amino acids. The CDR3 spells CASSQRQGLSYEQYF. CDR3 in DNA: TGCGCCAGCAGCCAAAGACAAGGCCTTTCCTACGAGCAGTACTTC.

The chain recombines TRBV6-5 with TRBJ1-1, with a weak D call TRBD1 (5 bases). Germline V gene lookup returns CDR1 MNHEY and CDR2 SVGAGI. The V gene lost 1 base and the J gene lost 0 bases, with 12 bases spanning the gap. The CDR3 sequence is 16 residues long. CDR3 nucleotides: TGTGCCAGCAGTTACTTCGCTTTGACAGTGAACACTGAAGCTTTCTTT. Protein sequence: CASSYFALTVNTEAFF.

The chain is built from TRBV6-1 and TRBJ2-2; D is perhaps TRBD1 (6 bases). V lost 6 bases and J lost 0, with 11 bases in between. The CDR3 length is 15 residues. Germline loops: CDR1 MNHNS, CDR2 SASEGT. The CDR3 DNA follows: TGTGCCAGCAGGGATGACAGGCCGAACACCGGGGAGCTGTTTTTT. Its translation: CASRDDRPNTGELFF.

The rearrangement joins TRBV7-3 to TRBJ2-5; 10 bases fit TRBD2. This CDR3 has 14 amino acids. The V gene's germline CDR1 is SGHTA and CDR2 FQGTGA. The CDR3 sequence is CASAGGLDQETQYF. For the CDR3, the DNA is TGTGCGTCAGCGGGAGGGCTGGACCAAGAGACCCAGTACTTC.

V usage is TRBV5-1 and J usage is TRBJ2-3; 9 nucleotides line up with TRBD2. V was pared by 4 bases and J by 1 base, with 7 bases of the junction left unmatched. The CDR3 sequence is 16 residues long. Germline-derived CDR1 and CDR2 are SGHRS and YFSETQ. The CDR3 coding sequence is TGCGCCAGCAGCATTTGGACTAGCGAGGGCACAGATACGCAGTATTTT. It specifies CASSIWTSEGTDTQYF.

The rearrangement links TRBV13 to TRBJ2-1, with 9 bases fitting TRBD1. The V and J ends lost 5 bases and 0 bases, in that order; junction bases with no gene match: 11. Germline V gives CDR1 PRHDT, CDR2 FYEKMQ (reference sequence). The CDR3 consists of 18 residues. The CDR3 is CASSPTGTGGISYNEQFF. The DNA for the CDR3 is TGTGCCAGCAGCCCAACTGGTACAGGGGGCATCTCCTACAATGAGCAGTTCTTC.

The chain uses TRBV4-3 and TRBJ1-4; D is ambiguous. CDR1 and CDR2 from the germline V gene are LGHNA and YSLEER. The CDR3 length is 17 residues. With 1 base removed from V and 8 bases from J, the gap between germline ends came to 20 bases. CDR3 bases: TGCGCCAGCAGCCAAGGAAGGCCCCCGGGGAAAGACGAAAAACTGTTTTTT. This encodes CASSQGRPPGKDEKLFF.

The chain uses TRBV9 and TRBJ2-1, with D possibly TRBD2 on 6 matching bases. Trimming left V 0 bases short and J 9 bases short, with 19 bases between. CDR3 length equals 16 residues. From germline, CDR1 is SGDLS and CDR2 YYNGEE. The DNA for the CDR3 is TGTGCCAGCAGCGTAGAACCGGGACTCCTGGGGATTGAGCAGTTCTTC. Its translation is CASSVEPGLLGIEQFF.

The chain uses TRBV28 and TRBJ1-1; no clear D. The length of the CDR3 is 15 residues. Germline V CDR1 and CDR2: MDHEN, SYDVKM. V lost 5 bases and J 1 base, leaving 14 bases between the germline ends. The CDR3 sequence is CASSPEVGGNTEAFF. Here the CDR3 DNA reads TGTGCCAGCAGTCCCGAGGTGGGAGGGAACACTGAAGCTTTCTTT.

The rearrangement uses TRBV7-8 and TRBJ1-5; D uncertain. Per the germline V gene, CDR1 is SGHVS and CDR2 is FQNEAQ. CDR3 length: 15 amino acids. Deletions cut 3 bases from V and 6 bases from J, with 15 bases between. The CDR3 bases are TGTGCCAGCAGCTTGAGTTCCGAACGGAGTCAGCCCCAGCATTTT. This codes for CASSLSSERSQPQHF.

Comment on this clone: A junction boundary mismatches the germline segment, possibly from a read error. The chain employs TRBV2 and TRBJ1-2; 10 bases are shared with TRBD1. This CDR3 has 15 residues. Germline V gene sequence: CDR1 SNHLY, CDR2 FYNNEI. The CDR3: CASREGQGANYGYTF. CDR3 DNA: TGTGCCAGCAGAGAAGGACAGGGGGCTAACTATGGCTACACCTTC. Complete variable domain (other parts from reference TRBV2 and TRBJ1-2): EPEVTQTPSHQVTQMGQEVILRCVPISNHLYFYWYRQILGQKVEFLVSFYNNEISEKSEIFDDQFSVERPDGSNFTLKIRSTKLEDSAMYFCASREGQGANYGYTFGSGTRLTVV.

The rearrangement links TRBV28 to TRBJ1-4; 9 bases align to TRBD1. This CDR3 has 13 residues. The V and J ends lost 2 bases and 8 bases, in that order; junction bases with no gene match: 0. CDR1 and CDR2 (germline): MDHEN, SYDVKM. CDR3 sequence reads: CASSLTGGEKLFF. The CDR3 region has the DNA TGTGCCAGCAGTTTAACAGGGGGCGAAAAACTGTTTTTT. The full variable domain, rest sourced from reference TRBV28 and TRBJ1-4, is DVKVTQSSRYLVKRTGEKVFLECVQDMDHENMFWYRQDPGLGLRLIYFSYDVKMKEKGDIPEGYSVSREKKERFSLILESASTNQTSMYLCASSLTGGEKLFFGSGTQLSVL.

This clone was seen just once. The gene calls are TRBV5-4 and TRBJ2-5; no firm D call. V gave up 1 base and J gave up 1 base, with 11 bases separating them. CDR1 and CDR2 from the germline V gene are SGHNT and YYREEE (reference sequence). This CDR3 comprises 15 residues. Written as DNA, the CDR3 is TGTGCCAGCAGCTTGACCCAGGCCCCCCAAGAGACCCAGTACTTC. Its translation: CASSLTQAPQETQYF.

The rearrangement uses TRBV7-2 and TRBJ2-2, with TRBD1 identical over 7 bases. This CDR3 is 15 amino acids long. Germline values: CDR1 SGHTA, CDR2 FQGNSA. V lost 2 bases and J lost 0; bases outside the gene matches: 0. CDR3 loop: CASSLQGANTGELFF. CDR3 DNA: TGTGCCAGCAGCTTACAGGGGGCGAACACCGGGGAGCTGTTTTTT.

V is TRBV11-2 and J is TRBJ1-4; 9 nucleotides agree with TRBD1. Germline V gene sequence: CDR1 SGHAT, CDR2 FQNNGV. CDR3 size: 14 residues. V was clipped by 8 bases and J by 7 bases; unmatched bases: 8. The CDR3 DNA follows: TGTGCCAGCTCTAAGGGACAGGGTACTGAAAAACTGTTTTTT. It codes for CASSKGQGTEKLFF.

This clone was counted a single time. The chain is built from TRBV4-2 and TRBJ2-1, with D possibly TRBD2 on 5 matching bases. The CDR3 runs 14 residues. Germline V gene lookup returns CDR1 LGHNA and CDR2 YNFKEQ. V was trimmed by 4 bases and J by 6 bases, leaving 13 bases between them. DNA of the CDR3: TGTGCCAGCAGCCTCTCCTCCGGAGGCAATGAGCAGTTCTTC. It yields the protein CASSLSSGGNEQFF.

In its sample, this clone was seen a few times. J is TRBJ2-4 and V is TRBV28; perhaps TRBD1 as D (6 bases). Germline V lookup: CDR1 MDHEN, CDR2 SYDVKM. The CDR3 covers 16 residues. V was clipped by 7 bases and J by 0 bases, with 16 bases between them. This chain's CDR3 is CASNKPGQLAKNIQYF. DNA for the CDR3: TGTGCCAGCAACAAACCGGGACAACTAGCCAAAAACATTCAGTACTTC.

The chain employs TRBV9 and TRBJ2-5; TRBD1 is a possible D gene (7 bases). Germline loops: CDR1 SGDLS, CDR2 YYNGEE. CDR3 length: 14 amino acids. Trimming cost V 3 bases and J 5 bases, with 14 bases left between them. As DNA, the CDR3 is TGTGCCAGCAGCGCACAGACAGGGAGGGAGACCCAGTACTTC. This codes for CASSAQTGRETQYF.

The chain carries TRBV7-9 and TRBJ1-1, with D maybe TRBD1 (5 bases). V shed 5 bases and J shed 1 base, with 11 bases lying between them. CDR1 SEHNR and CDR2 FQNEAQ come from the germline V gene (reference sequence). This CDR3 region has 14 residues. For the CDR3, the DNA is TGTGCCAGCAGCCCTTCAGGGTCGAACACTGAAGCTTTCTTT. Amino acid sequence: CASSPSGSNTEAFF.

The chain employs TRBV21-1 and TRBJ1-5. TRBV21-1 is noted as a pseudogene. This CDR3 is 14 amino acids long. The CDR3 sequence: CASSKLDSNQPQHF. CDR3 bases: TGTGCCAGCAGCAAATTAGATAGCAATCAGCCCCAGCATTTT.

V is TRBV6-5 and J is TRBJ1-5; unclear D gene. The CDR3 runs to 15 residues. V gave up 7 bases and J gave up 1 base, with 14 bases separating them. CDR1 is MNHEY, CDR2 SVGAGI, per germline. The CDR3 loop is CASTQSALSNQPQHF. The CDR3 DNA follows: TGTGCCAGCACCCAGTCGGCCCTAAGCAATCAGCCCCAGCATTTT.

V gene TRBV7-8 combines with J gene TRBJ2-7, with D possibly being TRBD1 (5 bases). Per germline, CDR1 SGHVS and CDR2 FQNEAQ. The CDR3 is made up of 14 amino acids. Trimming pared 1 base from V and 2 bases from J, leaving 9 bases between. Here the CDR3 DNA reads TGTGCCAGCAGCTTAGAGGGGCTTGCCTACGAGCAGTACTTC. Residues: CASSLEGLAYEQYF.

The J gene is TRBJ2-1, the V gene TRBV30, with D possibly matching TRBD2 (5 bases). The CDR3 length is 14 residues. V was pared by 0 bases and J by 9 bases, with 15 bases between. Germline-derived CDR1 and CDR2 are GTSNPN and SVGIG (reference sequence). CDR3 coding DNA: TGTGCCTGGAGTGTTGAGGGCGGTGTTAGTGAGCAGTTCTTC. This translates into CAWSVEGGVSEQFF.